The next 19 T cell receptor beta chains were all read from a single sample in a study of blood T cell repertoires in COVID-19. Repertoires were generated with immunoSEQ multiplex PCR, while TCRdb's copy carries only in-frame clones and drops some. The sample lists 45,000 or so clones; just under 90% were seen once. The sequencing input was peripheral blood. Receptors were obtained from a man in his forties with COVID-19, enrolled during active disease.

The chain uses TRBV7-8 and TRBJ2-7; D remains ambiguous. CDR3 length: 13 amino acids. Germline CDR1 is SGHVS and CDR2 is FQNEAQ. Trimming left V 1 base short and J 3 bases short, with 7 bases between. The CDR3 loop is CASSLGHSYEQYF. CDR3 DNA sequence: TGTGCCAGCAGCTTAGGGCACAGCTACGAGCAGTACTTC.

The chain joins TRBV3-1 (or the pseudogene TRBV3-2) to TRBJ1-2, with 9 positions matching TRBD1. The length of the CDR3 is 17 residues. V shed 2 bases and J 0 bases; nucleotides not matched to a gene: 7. Germline V gives CDR1 LGHDT, CDR2 YNNKEL (reference sequence). CDR3 nucleotide sequence: TGTGCCAGCAGCCAAAATCCCGGGACAGGGACTAACTATGGCTACACCTTC. This gives the protein CASSQNPGTGTNYGYTF.

The rearrangement uses TRBV12-3 or TRBV12-4 and TRBJ2-1, with no clear D. Trimming pared 4 bases from V and 4 bases from J, leaving 5 bases between. The CDR3 length is 12 residues. The CDR3 region is CASSSRYNEQFF. The CDR3 nucleotides read TGTGCCAGCAGTTCCAGGTACAATGAGCAGTTCTTC.

The J gene is TRBJ2-1, the V gene TRBV7-8; TRBD2 matches at 7 bases. Looked up from germline, CDR1 is SGHVS and CDR2 is FQNEAQ. The CDR3 extends over 16 amino acids. J was trimmed by 7 bases and V by 5 bases; bases with no gene match: 14. CDR3 sequence reads: CASSPPAGTTYNEQFF. For the CDR3, the DNA is TGTGCCAGCAGCCCCCCGGCTGGGACTACTTATAATGAGCAGTTCTTC. The full variable domain, in which reference TRBV7-8 and TRBJ2-1 provide the parts outside the CDR3, is GAGVSQSPRYKVAKRGQDVALRCDPISGHVSLFWYQQALGQGPEFLTYFQNEAQLDKSGLPSDRFFAERPEGSVSTLKIQRTQQEDSAVYLCASSPPAGTTYNEQFFGPGTRLTVL.

The chain links TRBV19 to TRBJ1-4, with D possibly being TRBD1 (6 bases). The CDR3 is 14 residues long. Germline loops: CDR1 LNHDA, CDR2 SQIVND (reference sequence). V was cut by 3 bases and J by 5 bases, with 10 bases left in between. The CDR3 is CASSMQGPNEKLFF. The CDR3 DNA is TGTGCCAGTAGTATGCAGGGGCCGAATGAAAAACTGTTTTTT. Supplemented by reference TRBV19 and TRBJ1-4, the full variable domain reads DGGITQSPKYLFRKEGQNVTLSCEQNLNHDAMYWYRQDPGQGLRLIYYSQIVNDFQKGDIAEGYSVSREKKESFPLTVTSAQKNPTAFYLCASSMQGPNEKLFFGSGTQLSVL.

The V gene is TRBV6-1, the J gene TRBJ2-3; TRBD2 aligns across 10 bases. V dropped 0 bases and J dropped 7; count of bases not matched to a gene: 7. This CDR3 is 16 amino acids long. Germline CDR1 is MNHNS and CDR2 is SASEGT. This chain's CDR3 is CASSEAILAGKNTQYF. CDR3 DNA sequence: TGTGCCAGCAGTGAAGCGATACTAGCGGGAAAGAATACGCAGTATTTT.

CDR3 region: CASSKGAKNYGYTF. The CDR3 region has the DNA TGTGCCAGCAGTAAGGGGGCGAAAAACTATGGCTACACCTTC. V is TRBV28 and J is TRBJ1-2; TRBD1 aligns across 7 bases. With 5 bases clipped from V and 2 bases from J, the junction kept 5 bases outside the gene matches. This CDR3 has 14 amino acids. Germline V CDR1 and CDR2: MDHEN, SYDVKM.

The chain is built from TRBV30 and TRBJ1-6; unclear D gene. Per the germline V gene, CDR1 is GTSNPN and CDR2 is SVGIG (reference sequence). The CDR3 consists of 14 residues. V shed 4 bases and J shed 5 bases, with 12 bases lying between them. The CDR3 spells CAWTRRAHNSPLHF. CDR3 nucleotides: TGTGCCTGGACGAGGAGGGCGCATAATTCACCCCTCCACTTT.

The chain joins TRBV9 to TRBJ1-6, with 10 bases lining up with TRBD1. This CDR3 is built from 16 residues. The junction had 8 bases not matched to a gene; V was cut back by 3 bases and J by 8 bases. From germline, CDR1 is SGDLS and CDR2 YYNGEE. CDR3 sequence reads: CASSDTGTGVYSPLHF. DNA of the CDR3: TGTGCCAGCAGCGACACCGGGACAGGGGTATATTCACCCCTCCACTTT. Looking up the rest from reference TRBV9 and TRBJ1-6 gives the full variable domain: DSGVTQTPKHLITATGQRVTLRCSPRSGDLSVYWYQQSLDQGLQFLIQYYNGEERAKGNILERFSAQQFPDLHSELNLSSLELGDSALYFCASSDTGTGVYSPLHFGNGTRLTVT.

The chain is built from TRBV24-1 and TRBJ2-1, with 9 nucleotides matching TRBD1. This CDR3 has 18 amino acids. V dropped 3 bases and J dropped 1; count of bases not matched to a gene: 9. Germline lookup yields CDR1 KGHDR and CDR2 SFDVKD. The CDR3 DNA follows: TGTGCCACCAGTGATACTACCACGACAGGGGGTTCCTACAATGAGCAGTTCTTC. Amino acid sequence: CATSDTTTTGGSYNEQFF.

The J gene is TRBJ2-5, the V gene TRBV7-9; D remains unclear. CDR3 length: 14 amino acids. Trimming shortened V by 1 base and J by 0 bases, and 6 bases separated the two germline ends. Germline loops: CDR1 SEHNR, CDR2 FQNEAQ (reference sequence). The CDR3 DNA is TGTGCCAGCAGCTTAGGGCAAAACCAAGAGACCCAGTACTTC. Protein: CASSLGQNQETQYF.

The chain recombines TRBV7-9 with TRBJ2-7; the match to TRBD2 covers 14 bases. CDR1 SEHNR and CDR2 FQNEAQ come from the germline V gene (reference sequence). The V segment lost 5 bases and the J segment 3 bases; nucleotides outside the gene matches: 6. The CDR3 has 16 residues. CDR3 nucleotide sequence: TGTGCCAGCAGCCCACAGACTAGCGGGAGGGTCTACGAGCAGTACTTC. It yields the protein CASSPQTSGRVYEQYF.

The chain uses TRBV9 and TRBJ2-1; 9 bases match TRBD1. Germline-derived CDR1 and CDR2 are SGDLS and YYNGEE. The CDR3 has 16 amino acids. With 0 bases clipped from V and 7 bases from J, the junction kept 8 bases outside the gene matches. In DNA form, the CDR3 reads TGTGCCAGCAGCGTAGGACCCGCGGGACAGGGTAATGAGCAGTTCTTC. It yields the protein CASSVGPAGQGNEQFF. Filled out from reference TRBV9 and TRBJ2-1, the complete variable domain reads DSGVTQTPKHLITATGQRVTLRCSPRSGDLSVYWYQQSLDQGLQFLIQYYNGEERAKGNILERFSAQQFPDLHSELNLSSLELGDSALYFCASSVGPAGQGNEQFFGPGTRLTVL.

This chain connects TRBV4-1 to TRBJ2-7; 8 positions match TRBD1. Trimming removed 4 bases from V and 0 bases from J; junction bases left unmatched: 8. The V gene's germline CDR1 is MGHRA and CDR2 YSYEKL. The CDR3 spans 16 residues. The CDR3 here is CASSRLRTGSSYEQYF. The CDR3 region has the DNA TGCGCCAGCAGCCGACTAAGGACAGGGTCCTCCTACGAGCAGTACTTC.

The gene calls are TRBV24-1 and TRBJ2-3, with D perhaps matching TRBD2 (5 bases). The CDR3 spans 16 residues. In germline, CDR1 is KGHDR, CDR2 SFDVKD. Trimming shortened V by 3 bases and J by 1 base, and 13 bases separated the two germline ends. The CDR3 DNA follows: TGTGCCACCAGTGATGTTGCTAGCCTACGCACAGATACGCAGTATTTT. Its protein is CATSDVASLRTDTQYF.

The V call is TRBV3-1 (or the pseudogene TRBV3-2), the J call TRBJ2-2, with 9 bases aligning to TRBD1. J gave up 8 bases and V 1 base, and 14 bases lay outside the gene matches. The CDR3 totals 18 residues. CDR1 is LGHDT and CDR2 is YNNKEL in the germline V gene (reference sequence). In DNA form, the CDR3 reads TGTGCCAGCAGCCAAGGTTGGGGGCGAACAGGGGGCCAAGGGGAGCTGTTTTTT. Amino acid sequence: CASSQGWGRTGGQGELFF.

The genes are TRBV14 and TRBJ1-4, with TRBD1 matching 7 bases. Looked up from germline, CDR1 is SGHDN and CDR2 is FVKESK. CDR3 length: 13 residues. With V trimmed by 4 bases and J by 8 bases, 4 bases remained unmatched. CDR3 protein: CASSPGTVEKLFF. CDR3 sequence (DNA): TGTGCCAGCAGCCCCGGGACAGTCGAAAAACTGTTTTTT.

This chain connects TRBV19 to TRBJ1-1; D gene ambiguous. This CDR3 has 13 residues. Germline V gives CDR1 LNHDA, CDR2 SQIVND (reference sequence). V lost 3 bases, J lost 5 bases, and 10 bases lay in between. The CDR3 coding sequence is TGTGCCAGTAGTATCGCGGGTTGGACTGAAGCTTTCTTT. This sequence encodes CASSIAGWTEAFF.

The chain joins TRBV5-3 to TRBJ1-1, with 10 positions matching TRBD1. TRBV5-3 is an open reading frame, and its role is uncertain. The junction had 16 bases not matched to a gene; V was cut back by 0 bases and J by 5 bases. This CDR3 comprises 19 residues. The CDR3 loop is CARSLAWTGGSLVTTEAFF. The CDR3 DNA is TGTGCCAGAAGCTTGGCGTGGACAGGGGGAAGTTTGGTGACGACTGAAGCTTTCTTT.